Listed below are T cell receptor beta chains from one sample, sequenced in a study of blood T cell repertoires in COVID-19. Assay used: immunoSEQ multiplex PCR; TCRdb lists only in-frame clones, some missing. The repertoire has approximately 400,000 clones, around 89% of them found once; the top ten carry around 12%. The sequencing sample was made of peripheral blood. These receptors originate from a woman between 50 and 59 years old with COVID-19, enrolled during active disease. CDR3s include the opening cysteine and the closing phenylalanine or tryptophan. The order of the fields is clone size, D gene, V gene, J gene, CDR3 DNA, CDR3 protein. A D gene is named only where the DNA matches it firmly. Clone sizes are given selectively: once, few, many, or a class where the clone is expanded.

.,.,TRBV21-1,TRBJ2-2,TGTGCCAGCTCCCCTTGGGGGGTTTCGAACACCGGGGAGCTGTTTTTT,CASSPWGVSNTGELFF
.,TRBD1,TRBV4-1,TRBJ1-4,TGCGCCAGCAGCCAAACCGGGACAGGGACGGAAAAACTGTTTTTT,CASSQTGTGTEKLFF
.,TRBD2,TRBV2,TRBJ2-3,TGTGCCAGCAGCCGCGGGGGTATAACTAGCACAGATACGCAGTATTTT,CASSRGGITSTDTQYF
.,.,TRBV3-1/TRBV3-2,TRBJ2-3,TGTGCCAGCCGCCTGGCGGGATATGGGACAGATACGCAGTATTTT,CASRLAGYGTDTQYF
.,.,TRBV11-2,TRBJ1-4,TGTGCCAGCAGCCCACGGTTTAATGCCCAAAACCGACTGTTTTTT,CASSPRFNAQNRLFF
.,TRBD1,TRBV19,TRBJ2-7,TGTGCCAGTACCCCAGGGGGTTATGGGGCCTACGAGCAGTACTTC,CASTPGGYGAYEQYF
.,.,TRBV5-4,TRBJ2-7,TGTGCCAGCAGCTTGGTGGGTCCTAGCTCCTACGAGCAGTACTTC,CASSLVGPSSYEQYF
.,.,TRBV6-5,TRBJ2-7,TGTGCCAGCAACGTCCACCCCGACAGCTACGAGCAGTACTTC,CASNVHPDSYEQYF
.,TRBD1,TRBV6-5,TRBJ1-5,TGTGCCAGCAACTACGATCAGGGGGCGCGTCAGCCCCAGCATTTT,CASNYDQGARQPQHF
.,.,TRBV19,TRBJ1-6,TGTGCCAGTAAGAGGGGGGGCGGGAGCTCCTATAATTCACCCCTCCACTTT,CASKRGGGSSYNSPLHF
.,TRBD1,TRBV5-4,TRBJ1-1,TGTGCCAGCAGCATGGGACAGGGAGGTAACACTGAAGCTTTCTTT,CASSMGQGGNTEAFF
.,TRBD2,TRBV19,TRBJ2-5,TGTGCCAGTAGTATAGGTGGGGGGGGAATGGAGACCCAGTACTTC,CASSIGGGGMETQYF
.,.,TRBV7-9,TRBJ2-7,TGTGCCAGCAGCTTAGTTGCAGGGATTAGGGTCTACGAGCAGTACTTC,CASSLVAGIRVYEQYF
once,TRBD1,TRBV29-1,TRBJ1-1,TGCAGCGTTGAAGATCGGAGGGACAGGGATATGAACACTGAAGCTTTCTTT,CSVEDRRDRDMNTEAFF
.,TRBD1,TRBV7-2,TRBJ2-3,TGTGCCAGCAGCTTACGCCCGACAGGGGCGAGGGATACGCAGTATTTT,CASSLRPTGARDTQYF
.,.,TRBV4-2,TRBJ1-2,TGTGCCAGCAGCTTGCCCGGGAGCACTTATGGCTACACCTTC,CASSLPGSTYGYTF
.,TRBD1,TRBV4-1,TRBJ2-2,TGCGCCAGCAGCTACACACAGGGGTCCGGCGGGGAGCTGTTTTTT,CASSYTQGSGGELFF
.,.,TRBV7-9,TRBJ1-4,TGTGCCAGCAGCTTATATTCGGGGTTCGGTGAAAAACTGTTTTTT,CASSLYSGFGEKLFF
.,TRBD1,TRBV9,TRBJ1-1,TGTGCCAGCAGCCCCTATGGACAGGGTGAAGCTTTCTTT,CASSPYGQGEAFF
.,.,TRBV19,TRBJ2-1,TGTGCCAGTAGTATAGACAGGTCAAACTACAATGAGCAGTTCTTC,CASSIDRSNYNEQFF
.,.,TRBV6-5,TRBJ2-1,TGTGCCAGCAGTTACCGGGAAAACGATGAGCAGTTCTTC,CASSYRENDEQFF
.,.,TRBV11-2,TRBJ2-2,TGTGCCGGCGGGGACACCGGGGAGCTGTTTTTT,CAGGDTGELFF
.,.,TRBV7-6,TRBJ1-4,TGTGCCAGCAGCTTAGTGGCGGGAGTTGCAACTAATGAAAAACTGTTTTTT,CASSLVAGVATNEKLFF
.,.,TRBV5-1,TRBJ2-5,TGCGCCAGCGGGGAGGAAGTAAGAGAGACCCAGTACTTC,CASGEEVRETQYF
.,TRBD1,TRBV2,TRBJ1-3,TGTGCCAGCAGTGAGGACAGGGGAACGGGAAACACCATATATTTT,CASSEDRGTGNTIYF
few,TRBD2,TRBV5-1,TRBJ2-3,TGCGCCAGCAGGAAAACTGGGACTAGCGGGGTCACAGATACGCAGTATTTT,CASRKTGTSGVTDTQYF
few,.,TRBV9,TRBJ1-2,TGTGCCAGCAGCACCGGGAACAACTATGGCTACACCTTC,CASSTGNNYGYTF
.,.,TRBV6-1,TRBJ1-3,TGTGCCAGCAGTGAACAGGGTGCTGGAAACACCATATATTTT,CASSEQGAGNTIYF
.,TRBD2,TRBV5-1,TRBJ2-7,TGCGCCAGCAGCACCACGAGGACTAGTTCCGAGCAGTACTTC,CASSTTRTSSEQYF
.,.,TRBV18,TRBJ1-2,TGTGCCAGCTCACCGCGGGAGGGATCTAACTATGGCTACACCTTC,CASSPREGSNYGYTF
few,TRBD1,TRBV28,TRBJ1-2,TGTGCCAGCAGTTCCCAGGGGGCCGACTATGGCTACACCTTC,CASSSQGADYGYTF
.,.,TRBV5-1,TRBJ1-6,TGCGCCAGCAGCTTGATCGGACACGATAATTCACCCCTCCACTTT,CASSLIGHDNSPLHF
.,.,TRBV5-6,TRBJ1-2,TGTGCCAGCAGCTTGGGTGGAGGGCTAGTGGGCTACACCTTC,CASSLGGGLVGYTF
few,.,TRBV12-3/TRBV12-4,TRBJ1-1,TGTGCCAGCAGTTTCGGGGGTTTGGGAGCTTTCTTT,CASSFGGLGAFF
.,.,TRBV30,TRBJ1-1,TGTGCCTGGAGTGCCCTACAGAGCTCTCATGAAGCTTTCTTT,CAWSALQSSHEAFF
.,TRBD1,TRBV28,TRBJ2-7,TGTGCCAGCACCCAGGGCACAGGGGACGAGCAGTACTTC,CASTQGTGDEQYF
once,TRBD2,TRBV5-1,TRBJ2-1,TGCGCCAGCAGCTTTGAACTAGCGGGGGTTTACAATGAGCAGTTCTTC,CASSFELAGVYNEQFF
.,.,TRBV10-1,TRBJ2-2,TGCGCCAGCAGGGCAGGGCCGGCCACCGGGGAGCTGTTTTTT,CASRAGPATGELFF
.,TRBD1,TRBV18,TRBJ1-1,TGTGCCAGCTCACGTTCCAGGGGGATGAACACTGAAGCTTTCTTT,CASSRSRGMNTEAFF
.,.,TRBV3-1/TRBV3-2,TRBJ1-1,TGTGCCAGCAGCCAAGGGGCTGATGGAGCTTTCTTT,CASSQGADGAFF
.,.,TRBV7-2,TRBJ1-2,TGTGCCAGCAGCTTAGACAGCACCTCTAACTATGGCTACACCTTC,CASSLDSTSNYGYTF
.,TRBD2,TRBV30,TRBJ2-3,TGTGCCTGGAGTGTACTAGCGGGGGGCACAGATACGCAGTATTTT,CAWSVLAGGTDTQYF
.,.,TRBV3-1/TRBV3-2,TRBJ1-2,TGTGCCAGCAGCCAAGAAGAAGGGGGGGCGGTCACCTTC,CASSQEEGGAVTF
few,.,TRBV7-9,TRBJ1-6,TGTGCCAGCAGCTTAGGGGCCCGTCCGCCCCTCCACTTT,CASSLGARPPLHF
.,.,TRBV28,TRBJ1-4,TGTGCCAGCACCCCCGTCCTCGGTGAAAAACTGTTTTTT,CASTPVLGEKLFF
.,.,TRBV5-1,TRBJ1-4,TGCGCCAGCAGCCCACAGGGTGGGAACGAAAAACTGTTTTTT,CASSPQGGNEKLFF
.,.,TRBV5-5,TRBJ1-1,TGTGCCAGCAGCTTTGCCGCAGGGAAAGTTTGGACTGAAGCTTTCTTT,CASSFAAGKVWTEAFF
.,.,TRBV6-5,TRBJ2-3,TGTGCCAGCAGCAGGGGAGCAGATACGCAGTATTTT,CASSRGADTQYF
.,.,TRBV18,TRBJ1-2,TGTGCCAGCTCACCTGGGGCAGGGCGGGAAGCTGGCTACACCTTC,CASSPGAGREAGYTF
.,.,TRBV7-6,TRBJ2-1,TGTGCCAGCAGTAGATCCGGGAATGAGCAGTTCTTC,CASSRSGNEQFF
once,.,TRBV19,TRBJ1-5,TGTGCCAGTAGTCGACAGGATAATCAGCCCCAGCATTTT,CASSRQDNQPQHF
.,.,TRBV19,TRBJ1-2,TGTGCCAGTAGGGACATTCGGCACTATGGCTACACCTTC,CASRDIRHYGYTF
.,.,TRBV19,TRBJ2-1,TGTGCCAGTAGCCTTAGCGGCTCTTTGTTCAATGAGCAGTTCTTC,CASSLSGSLFNEQFF
.,TRBD1,TRBV6-6,TRBJ2-7,TGTGCCAGCAGTGGGACAGGGATTATCCACGAGCAGTACTTC,CASSGTGIIHEQYF
once,.,TRBV9,TRBJ2-1,TGTGCCAGCAGCGGGGGAGATGAGCAGTTCTTC,CASSGGDEQFF
.,.,TRBV30,TRBJ2-1,TGTGCCTGGAGTAGAGGCAATGAGCAGTTCTTC,CAWSRGNEQFF
.,TRBD2,TRBV5-4,TRBJ2-3,TGTGCCAGCAGCCGATTTAGCGGGGGGGGCACAGATACGCAGTATTTT,CASSRFSGGGTDTQYF
few,TRBD1,TRBV3-1/TRBV3-2,TRBJ1-1,TGTGCCAGCAGCGGACAGGGGAGCACTGAAGCTTTCTTT,CASSGQGSTEAFF
.,TRBD1,TRBV30,TRBJ2-1,TGTGCCTGGGACAGGGCCCTGAGCTCCTACAATGAGCAGTTCTTC,CAWDRALSSYNEQFF